The source of this T cell receptor beta chain is a study of blood T cells in healthy people across ages. Study conclusions and caveats: Diversity was estimated from one million T cells, and these estimates were considered underestimates.

This clonotype was counted only a few times. Antigen unknown. From germline, CDR1 is SGHRS and CDR2 YFSETQ. V was shortened by 3 bases and J by 6 bases, with 13 bases between the two germline ends. The CDR3 loop spans 14 amino acids. Russia was home to the donors, healthy Caucasian individuals aged 6 to 90. Alongside a J-beta primer mix, a sample-barcoded 5' primer served in a second PCR lasting about 7 to 11 cycles. Each cDNA molecule was tagged by a template-switch adaptor with 12 random nucleotides. TCRdb re-derived calls from the 5' RACE reads in MiXCR, one entry per CDR3 protein. The table includes around 990,000 distinct CDR3 sequences, roughly a quarter detected once. These data are also associated with another study on T cells of mothers and their children. Per that paper: With the M1S primer of the second PCR, sample barcodes and 2-4 random nucleotides were added.

The receptor was isolated from a girl aged 2 to 10 in good health. Sequencing used blood. The chain uses TRBV5-1 and TRBJ2-4; tentatively, D is TRBD2 (6 bases). Here the CDR3 DNA reads TGCGCCAGCAGCTCCAGTAGCGGAATAAACATTCAGTACTTC. It is translated as CASSSSSGINIQYF. Using reference TRBV5-1 and TRBJ2-4 for the parts outside the CDR3, the full variable domain is KAGVTQTPRYLIKTRGQQVTLSCSPISGHRSVSWYQQTPGQGLQFLFEYFSETQRNKGNFPGRFSGRQFSNSRSEMNVSTLELGDSALYLCASSSSSGINIQYFGAGTRLSVL.